The 15 T cell receptor beta chains below were found in one sample sequenced in a study of blood T cell repertoires in COVID-19. The repertoire was sequenced with immunoSEQ multiplex PCR; TCRdb's copy has only in-frame clones and lacks some. The sample has around 100,000 clones; around nine tenths are singletons. Specimen: peripheral blood. These receptors came from a woman aged 80 or older in a cohort sampled during active COVID-19.

The chain links TRBV19 to TRBJ1-1; D may be TRBD1 (5 bases). Germline V gene data show CDR1 as LNHDA and CDR2 as SQIVND (reference sequence). The CDR3 has 14 amino acids. Trimming cost V 5 bases and J 0 bases, with 10 bases left between them. The CDR3 DNA reads TGTGCCAGTAGTTGGGGCGGACTGAACACTGAAGCTTTCTTT. Translating gives CASSWGGLNTEAFF.

The J gene is TRBJ2-1, the V gene TRBV9; TRBD2 matches at 10 bases. Germline CDR1 and CDR2: SGDLS and YYNGEE. The V gene end was trimmed by 5 bases and the J gene end by 1 base; junction bases not matched to a gene: 6. The CDR3 runs 16 residues. This CDR3 is CASSGLLAGSYNEQFF. The CDR3 DNA reads as TGTGCCAGCAGTGGCTTACTAGCGGGGTCCTACAATGAGCAGTTCTTC.

The chain combines TRBV28 with TRBJ2-7, with 10 nucleotides matching TRBD1. With V trimmed by 4 bases and J by 2 bases, 2 bases remained unmatched. CDR1 and CDR2 from the germline V gene are MDHEN and SYDVKM. The CDR3 covers 14 residues. The CDR3 loop reads CASSSGTGAYEQYF. DNA of the CDR3: TGTGCCAGCAGTTCCGGGACAGGGGCCTACGAGCAGTACTTC.

This chain uses TRBV28 with TRBJ1-1, with TRBD1 identical over 11 bases. From germline, CDR1 is MDHEN and CDR2 SYDVKM. This CDR3 is built from 14 residues. The J segment lost 7 bases and the V segment lost 2 bases, leaving 3 bases of the junction unmatched. The CDR3 reads CASSLTGTGGEAFF. CDR3 bases: TGTGCCAGCAGTTTAACCGGGACAGGGGGTGAAGCTTTCTTT.

This chain connects TRBV7-3 to TRBJ2-2; 8 bases are shared with TRBD1. The CDR3 loop spans 16 amino acids. With 5 bases clipped from V and 5 bases from J, the junction kept 10 bases outside the gene matches. CDR1 and CDR2 (germline): SGHTA, FQGTGA. CDR3 sequence reads: CASSQTQGAVTGELFF. Written as DNA, the CDR3 is TGTGCCAGCAGCCAAACCCAGGGGGCGGTGACCGGGGAGCTGTTTTTT.

CDR3 nucleotide sequence: TGTGCCACCAGTGATGGTATCCGGGGAGGGGCCGGGGGAAAAAACATTCAGTACTTC. Translated, it gives CATSDGIRGGAGGKNIQYF. The V call is TRBV24-1, the J call TRBJ2-4; 7 bases map to TRBD2. Germline values: CDR1 KGHDR, CDR2 SFDVKD. The CDR3 extends over 19 amino acids. The V and J ends lost 3 bases and 4 bases, in that order; junction bases with no gene match: 17.

This sequence joins TRBV19 and TRBJ1-2; possible D gene TRBD1, 5 bases. There are 16 residues in the CDR3. Germline assignment: CDR1 LNHDA and CDR2 SQIVND (reference sequence). The V gene lost 7 bases and the J gene lost 1 base, with 19 bases spanning the gap. As DNA, the CDR3 is TGTGCCAGTACTCTAGGGGCAGCACTTATTAACTATGGCTACACCTTC. This codes for CASTLGAALINYGYTF.

The genes are TRBV30 and TRBJ1-1, with D possibly matching TRBD1 (5 bases). The germline V and J ends were trimmed by 0 bases and 1 base, with 6 bases remaining between them. There are 13 residues in the CDR3. Germline V gene sequence: CDR1 GTSNPN, CDR2 SVGIG (reference sequence). CDR3 amino acids: CAWSVGQNTEAFF. The CDR3 DNA reads TGTGCCTGGAGTGTAGGACAGAACACTGAAGCTTTCTTT.

The chain has TRBV30 and TRBJ2-5; tentative D call: TRBD2 (6 bases). Germline-derived CDR1 and CDR2 are GTSNPN and SVGIG (reference sequence). V gave up 0 bases and J gave up 5 bases, with 13 bases separating them. This CDR3 has 14 amino acids. The CDR3 DNA follows: TGTGCCTGGAGTGTACTCGGGGGTACGGAGACCCAGTACTTC. This gives the protein CAWSVLGGTETQYF.

The V and J genes are TRBV7-3 and TRBJ1-2; 9 nucleotides match TRBD1. V lost 4 bases to trimming and J lost 8 bases; unmatched junction nucleotides: 5. The CDR3 extends over 13 amino acids. Per germline, CDR1 SGHTA and CDR2 FQGTGA. The CDR3 reads CASSSGTGKGYTF. In DNA form, the CDR3 reads TGTGCCAGCAGCTCCGGGACAGGGAAAGGCTACACCTTC.

The chain is built from TRBV3-1 (or the pseudogene TRBV3-2) and TRBJ1-3; 9 nucleotides line up with TRBD1. Per the germline V gene, CDR1 is LGHDT and CDR2 is YNNKEL (reference sequence). V gave up 1 base and J gave up 8 bases; unmatched junction bases: 3. The CDR3 contains 14 residues. The CDR3, as DNA: TGTGCCAGCAGCCAAGGGACAGGGGACCACACCATATATTTT. Its translation: CASSQGTGDHTIYF.

This chain joins TRBV7-9 and TRBJ2-1, with D possibly being TRBD2 (6 bases). Germline loops: CDR1 SEHNR, CDR2 FQNEAQ (reference sequence). Trimming pared 5 bases from V and 8 bases from J, leaving 13 bases between. The CDR3 length is 13 residues. Here the CDR3 reads CASSPRVADEQFF. CDR3 coding DNA: TGTGCCAGCAGCCCCAGGGTAGCGGATGAGCAGTTCTTC.

This clone has a single count. CDR3 region: CATTSSSAFTDTQYF. The CDR3 DNA is TGTGCCACCACTTCCTCTAGCGCGTTCACAGATACGCAGTATTTT. The gene calls are TRBV6-2 or TRBV6-3 and TRBJ2-3; TRBD2 is a possible D gene (6 bases). From germline, CDR1 is MNHEY and CDR2 SVGEGT. This CDR3 contains 15 residues. V lost 10 bases and J 2 bases, leaving 19 bases between the germline ends.

The gene calls are TRBV20-1 and TRBJ2-7; TRBD1 agrees at 9 bases. The CDR3 extends over 11 amino acids. CDR1 is DFQATT and CDR2 is SNEGSKA in the germline V gene (reference sequence). V lost 6 bases and J lost 7; bases outside the gene matches: 4. CDR3 in amino acids: CSATGGGEQYF. CDR3 coding DNA: TGCAGTGCGACAGGGGGGGGAGAGCAGTACTTC.

V gene TRBV5-1 combines with J gene TRBJ2-5, with D possibly matching TRBD1 (5 bases). The length of the CDR3 is 14 residues. Germline V gene sequence: CDR1 SGHRS, CDR2 YFSETQ. Trimming removed 0 bases at V and 7 bases at J, with 13 bases between. The CDR3 bases are TGCGCCAGCAGCTTGGCCTTAGCCCAGGGGACCCAGTACTTC. It yields the protein CASSLALAQGTQYF. Full variable domain (rest looked up from reference TRBV5-1 and TRBJ2-5): KAGVTQTPRYLIKTRGQQVTLSCSPISGHRSVSWYQQTPGQGLQFLFEYFSETQRNKGNFPGRFSGRQFSNSRSEMNVSTLELGDSALYLCASSLALAQGTQYFGPGTRLLVL.